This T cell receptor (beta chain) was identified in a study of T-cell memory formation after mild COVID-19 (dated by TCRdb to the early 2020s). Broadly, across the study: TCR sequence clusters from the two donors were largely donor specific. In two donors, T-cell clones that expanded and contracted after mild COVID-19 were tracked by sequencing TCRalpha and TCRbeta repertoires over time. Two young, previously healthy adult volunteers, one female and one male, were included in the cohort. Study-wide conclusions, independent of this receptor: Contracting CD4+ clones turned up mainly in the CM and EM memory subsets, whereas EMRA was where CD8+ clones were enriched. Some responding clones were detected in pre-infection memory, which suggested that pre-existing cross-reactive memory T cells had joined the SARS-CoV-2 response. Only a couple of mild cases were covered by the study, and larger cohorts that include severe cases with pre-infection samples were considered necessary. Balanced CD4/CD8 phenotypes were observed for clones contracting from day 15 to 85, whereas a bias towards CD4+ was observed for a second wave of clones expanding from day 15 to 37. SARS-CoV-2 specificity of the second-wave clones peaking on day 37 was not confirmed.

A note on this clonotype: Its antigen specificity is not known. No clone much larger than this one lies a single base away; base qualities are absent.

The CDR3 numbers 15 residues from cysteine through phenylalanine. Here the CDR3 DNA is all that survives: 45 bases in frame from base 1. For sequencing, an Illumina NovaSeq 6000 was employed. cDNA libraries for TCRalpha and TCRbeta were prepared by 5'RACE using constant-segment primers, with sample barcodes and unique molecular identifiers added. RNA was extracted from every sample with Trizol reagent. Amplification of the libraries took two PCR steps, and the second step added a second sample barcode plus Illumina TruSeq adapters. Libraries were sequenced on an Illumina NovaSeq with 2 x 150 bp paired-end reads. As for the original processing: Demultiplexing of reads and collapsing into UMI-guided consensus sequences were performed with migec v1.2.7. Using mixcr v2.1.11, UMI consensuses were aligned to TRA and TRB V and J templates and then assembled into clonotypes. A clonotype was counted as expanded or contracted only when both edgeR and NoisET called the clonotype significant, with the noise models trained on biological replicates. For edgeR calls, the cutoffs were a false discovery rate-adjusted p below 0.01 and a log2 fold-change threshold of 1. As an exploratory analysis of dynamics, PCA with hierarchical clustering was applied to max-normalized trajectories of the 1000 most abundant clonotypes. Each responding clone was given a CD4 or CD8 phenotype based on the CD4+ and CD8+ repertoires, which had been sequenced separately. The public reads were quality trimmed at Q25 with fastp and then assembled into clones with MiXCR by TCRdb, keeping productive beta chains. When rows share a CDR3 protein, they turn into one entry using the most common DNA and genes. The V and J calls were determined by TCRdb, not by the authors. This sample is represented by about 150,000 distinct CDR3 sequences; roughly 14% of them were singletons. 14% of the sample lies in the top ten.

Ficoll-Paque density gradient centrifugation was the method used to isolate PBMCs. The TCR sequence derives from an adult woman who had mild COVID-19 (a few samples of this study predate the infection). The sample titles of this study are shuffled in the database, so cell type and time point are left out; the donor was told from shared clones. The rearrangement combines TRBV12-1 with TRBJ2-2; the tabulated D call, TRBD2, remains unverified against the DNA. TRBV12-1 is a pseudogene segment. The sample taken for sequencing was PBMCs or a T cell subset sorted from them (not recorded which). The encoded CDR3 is CASSCQGGPVGELFF. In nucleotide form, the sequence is TGTGCCAGCAGCTGCCAGGGAGGGCCGGTCGGGGAGCTGTTTTTT.